This T cell receptor (beta chain) is drawn from a study of cytomegalovirus exposure and HLA in healthy donors. Study summary: A later analysis reported the same platform for the 100 to 150 validation repertoires and the 650 to 750 first-cohort repertoires. Study results and limitations: The investigators catalogued 180 or so TCR beta chains as cytomegalovirus-associated. The classifier, whose performance was assessed in both the original and validation cohorts, reportedly diagnosed cytomegalovirus status with high specificity and sensitivity.

Between the trimmed V and J ends, which lost 0 bases and 6 bases, there was a span of 13 bases. Germline CDR1 SGHNT, CDR2 YYREEE (reference sequence). CDR3 length equals 15 residues. Measured with immunoSEQ multiplex PCR; TCRdb has only the in-frame clones, and not every one. The sample carries 50,000 or so clones, roughly 94% recorded once. This clone was detected only once. Antigen: not known. The TCR was taken from a young woman in good health and CMV-seropositive. Sequenced material: PBMCs. This chain joins TRBV5-4 and TRBJ2-4, with D tentatively TRBD1 (6 bases). Here the CDR3 reads CASSLDRATLNIQYF. CDR3 nucleotide sequence: TGTGCCAGCAGCTTGGACAGGGCTACACTAAACATTCAGTACTTC.